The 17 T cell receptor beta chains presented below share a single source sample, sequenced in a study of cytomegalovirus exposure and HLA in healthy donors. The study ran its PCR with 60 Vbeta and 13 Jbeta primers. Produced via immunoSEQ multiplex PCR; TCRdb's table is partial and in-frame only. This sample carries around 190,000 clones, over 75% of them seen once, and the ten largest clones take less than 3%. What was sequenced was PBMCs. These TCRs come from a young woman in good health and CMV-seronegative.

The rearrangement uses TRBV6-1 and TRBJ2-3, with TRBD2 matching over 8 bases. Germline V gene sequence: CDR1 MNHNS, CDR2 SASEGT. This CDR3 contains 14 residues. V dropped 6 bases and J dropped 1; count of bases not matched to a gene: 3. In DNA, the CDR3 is TGTGCCAGCAGGACTAGCGTGGGCACAGATACGCAGTATTTT. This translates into CASRTSVGTDTQYF.

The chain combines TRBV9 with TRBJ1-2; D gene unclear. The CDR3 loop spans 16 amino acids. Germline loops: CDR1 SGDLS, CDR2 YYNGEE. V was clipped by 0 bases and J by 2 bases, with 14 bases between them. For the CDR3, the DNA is TGTGCCAGCAGCGTAGCAGACGATGACGGGAACTATGGCTACACCTTC. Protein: CASSVADDDGNYGYTF.

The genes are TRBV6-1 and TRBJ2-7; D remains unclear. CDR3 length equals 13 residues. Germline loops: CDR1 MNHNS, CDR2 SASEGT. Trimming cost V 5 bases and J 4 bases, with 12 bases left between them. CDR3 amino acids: CASSSREVYEQYF. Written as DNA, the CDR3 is TGTGCCAGCAGTTCCCGTGAGGTGTACGAGCAGTACTTC.

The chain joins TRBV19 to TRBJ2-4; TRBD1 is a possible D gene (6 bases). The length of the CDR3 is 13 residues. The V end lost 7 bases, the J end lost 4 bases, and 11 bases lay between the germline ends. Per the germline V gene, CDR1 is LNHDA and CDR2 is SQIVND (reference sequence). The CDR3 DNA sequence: TGTGCCAGTAAGGACAGAGCTAAAAACATTCAGTACTTC. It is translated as CASKDRAKNIQYF. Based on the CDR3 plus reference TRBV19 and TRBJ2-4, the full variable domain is DGGITQSPKYLFRKEGQNVTLSCEQNLNHDAMYWYRQDPGQGLRLIYYSQIVNDFQKGDIAEGYSVSREKKESFPLTVTSAQKNPTAFYLCASKDRAKNIQYFGAGTRLSVL.

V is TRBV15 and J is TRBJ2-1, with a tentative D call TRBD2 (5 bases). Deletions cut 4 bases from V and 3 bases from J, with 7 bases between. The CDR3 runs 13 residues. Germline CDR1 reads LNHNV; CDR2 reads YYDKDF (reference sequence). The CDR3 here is CATSKSGYNEQFF. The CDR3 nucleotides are TGTGCCACCAGCAAGAGCGGCTACAATGAGCAGTTCTTC.

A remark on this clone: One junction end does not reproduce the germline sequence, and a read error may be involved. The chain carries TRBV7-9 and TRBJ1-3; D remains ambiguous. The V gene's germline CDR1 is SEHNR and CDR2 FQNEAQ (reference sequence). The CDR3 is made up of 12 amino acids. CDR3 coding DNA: TGTTCCAGCCGGGGATCTGGAAACACCATATATTTT. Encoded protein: CSSRGSGNTIYF.

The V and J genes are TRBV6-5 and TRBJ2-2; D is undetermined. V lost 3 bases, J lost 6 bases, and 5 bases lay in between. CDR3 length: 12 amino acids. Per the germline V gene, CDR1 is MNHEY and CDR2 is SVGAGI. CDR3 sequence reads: CASSYVAGELFF. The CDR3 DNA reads TGTGCCAGCAGTTATGTAGCCGGGGAGCTGTTTTTT.

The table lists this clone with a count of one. The CDR3 spells CAWWPSLAGPSYEQYF. The CDR3 region has the DNA TGTGCCTGGTGGCCTAGCCTTGCGGGACCCTCCTACGAGCAGTACTTC. This rearrangement joins TRBV30 to TRBJ2-7; D perhaps matches TRBD2 (6 bases). CDR1 and CDR2 (germline): GTSNPN, SVGIG (reference sequence). The CDR3 covers 16 residues. V gave up 5 bases and J gave up 0 bases, with 20 bases separating them.

CDR3 bases: TGCGCCAGCAGCCCCACCGTAAGGGAGGAGCGGACTAATGAAAAACTGTTTTTT. This gives the protein CASSPTVREERTNEKLFF. The V and J genes are TRBV4-1 and TRBJ1-4; D remains ambiguous. Between the trimmed V and J ends, which lost 4 bases and 2 bases, there was a span of 20 bases. The germline V gene encodes CDR1 MGHRA and CDR2 YSYEKL. The length of the CDR3 is 18 residues.

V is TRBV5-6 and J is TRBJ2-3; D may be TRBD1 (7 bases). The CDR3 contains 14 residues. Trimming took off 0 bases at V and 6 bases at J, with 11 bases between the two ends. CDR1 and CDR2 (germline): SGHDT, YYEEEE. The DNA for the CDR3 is TGTGCCAGCAGCTTGGCGGCAGGGGGGGATACGCAGTATTTT. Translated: CASSLAAGGDTQYF.

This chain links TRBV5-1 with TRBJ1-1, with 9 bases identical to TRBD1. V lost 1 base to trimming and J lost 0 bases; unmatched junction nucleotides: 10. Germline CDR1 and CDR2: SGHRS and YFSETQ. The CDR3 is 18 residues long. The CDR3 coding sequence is TGCGCCAGCAGCTTGTGGGGCATGGACAGGGGAATGAACACTGAAGCTTTCTTT. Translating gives CASSLWGMDRGMNTEAFF. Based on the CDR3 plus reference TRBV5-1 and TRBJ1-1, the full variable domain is KAGVTQTPRYLIKTRGQQVTLSCSPISGHRSVSWYQQTPGQGLQFLFEYFSETQRNKGNFPGRFSGRQFSNSRSEMNVSTLELGDSALYLCASSLWGMDRGMNTEAFFGQGTRLTVV.

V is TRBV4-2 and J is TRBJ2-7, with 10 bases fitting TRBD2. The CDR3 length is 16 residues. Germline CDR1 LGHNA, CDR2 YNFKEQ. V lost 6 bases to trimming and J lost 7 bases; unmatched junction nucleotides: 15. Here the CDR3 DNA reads TGTGCCAGCAGTTTCGGATCTAGCGGGAGATCGGGTGAGCAGTACTTC. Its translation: CASSFGSSGRSGEQYF.

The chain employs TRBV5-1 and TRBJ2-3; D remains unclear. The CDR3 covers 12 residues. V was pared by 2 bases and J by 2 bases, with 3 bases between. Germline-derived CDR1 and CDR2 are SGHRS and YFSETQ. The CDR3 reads CASSFYTDTQYF. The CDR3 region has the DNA TGCGCCAGCAGCTTCTACACAGATACGCAGTATTTT.

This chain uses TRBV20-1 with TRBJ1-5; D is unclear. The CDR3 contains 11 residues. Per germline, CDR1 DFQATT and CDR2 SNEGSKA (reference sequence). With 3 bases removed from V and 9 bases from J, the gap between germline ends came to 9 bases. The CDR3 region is CSASNSRPQHF. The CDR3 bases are TGCAGTGCTAGCAATAGTCGGCCCCAGCATTTT.

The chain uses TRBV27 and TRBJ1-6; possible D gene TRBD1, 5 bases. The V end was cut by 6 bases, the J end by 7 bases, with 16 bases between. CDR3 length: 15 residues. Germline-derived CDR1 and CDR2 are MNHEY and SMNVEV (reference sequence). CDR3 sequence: CASSFPGPGNSPLHF. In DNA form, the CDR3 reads TGTGCCAGCAGCTTTCCAGGGCCCGGCAATTCACCCCTCCACTTT.

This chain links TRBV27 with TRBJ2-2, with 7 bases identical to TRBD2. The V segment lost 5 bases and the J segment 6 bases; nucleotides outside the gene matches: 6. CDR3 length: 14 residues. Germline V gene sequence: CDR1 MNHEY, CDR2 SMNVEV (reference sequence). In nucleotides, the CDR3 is TGTGCCAGCAGTACCACGACTAGCCCCGGGGAGCTGTTTTTT. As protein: CASSTTTSPGELFF.

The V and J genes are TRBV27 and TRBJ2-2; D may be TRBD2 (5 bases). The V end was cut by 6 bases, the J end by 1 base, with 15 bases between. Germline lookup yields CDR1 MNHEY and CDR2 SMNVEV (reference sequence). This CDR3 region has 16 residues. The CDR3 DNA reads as TGTGCCAGCAGCAGGTTAAGAGGGAGGAACACCGGGGAGCTGTTTTTT. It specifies CASSRLRGRNTGELFF.